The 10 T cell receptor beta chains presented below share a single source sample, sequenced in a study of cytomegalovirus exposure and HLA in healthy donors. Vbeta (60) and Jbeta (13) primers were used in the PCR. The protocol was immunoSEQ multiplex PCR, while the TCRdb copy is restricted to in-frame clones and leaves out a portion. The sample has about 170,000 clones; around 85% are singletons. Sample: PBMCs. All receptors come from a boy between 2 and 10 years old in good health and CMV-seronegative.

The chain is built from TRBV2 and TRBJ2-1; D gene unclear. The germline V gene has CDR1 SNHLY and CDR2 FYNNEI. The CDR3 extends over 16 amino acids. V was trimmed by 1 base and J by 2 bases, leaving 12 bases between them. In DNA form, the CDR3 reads TGTGCCAGCAGTGAAGATCTTATCGCGCCCTACAATGAGCAGTTCTTC. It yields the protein CASSEDLIAPYNEQFF.

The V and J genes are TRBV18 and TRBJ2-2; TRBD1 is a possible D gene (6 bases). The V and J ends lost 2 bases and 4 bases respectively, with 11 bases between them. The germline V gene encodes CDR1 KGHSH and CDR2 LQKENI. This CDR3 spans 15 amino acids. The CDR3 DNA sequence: TGTGCCAGCTCACCAGTCTCACAGGGCACCGGGGAGCTGTTTTTT. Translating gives CASSPVSQGTGELFF.

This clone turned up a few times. The CDR3 loop reads CASTPGVNNEQFF. In DNA form, the CDR3 reads TGTGCCAGCACCCCGGGAGTCAACAATGAGCAGTTCTTC. This chain uses TRBV9 with TRBJ2-1; D is perhaps TRBD2 (6 bases). The CDR3 runs to 13 residues. Germline V gene sequence: CDR1 SGDLS, CDR2 YYNGEE. Between the trimmed V and J ends, which lost 6 bases and 5 bases, there was a span of 12 bases.

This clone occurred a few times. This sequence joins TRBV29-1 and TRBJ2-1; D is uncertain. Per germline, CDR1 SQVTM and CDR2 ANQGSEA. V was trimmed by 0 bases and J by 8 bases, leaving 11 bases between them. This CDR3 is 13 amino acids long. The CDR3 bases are TGCAGCGTTGAAGATGGTAGCCGGTATGAGCAGTTCTTC. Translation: CSVEDGSRYEQFF.

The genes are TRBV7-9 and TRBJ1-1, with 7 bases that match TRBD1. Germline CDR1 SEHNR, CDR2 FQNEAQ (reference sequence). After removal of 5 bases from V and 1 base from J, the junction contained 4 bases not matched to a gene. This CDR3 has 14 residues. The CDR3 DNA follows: TGTGCCAGCAGCAGGGGACAGCAGAACACTGAAGCTTTCTTT. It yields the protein CASSRGQQNTEAFF.

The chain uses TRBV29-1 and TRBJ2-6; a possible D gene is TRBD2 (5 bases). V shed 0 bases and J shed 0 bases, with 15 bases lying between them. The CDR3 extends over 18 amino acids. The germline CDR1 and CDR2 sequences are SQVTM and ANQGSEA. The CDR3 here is CSVEESLGGYSGANVLTF. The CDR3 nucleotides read TGCAGCGTTGAAGAGTCGTTAGGAGGTTACTCTGGGGCCAACGTCCTGACTTTC.

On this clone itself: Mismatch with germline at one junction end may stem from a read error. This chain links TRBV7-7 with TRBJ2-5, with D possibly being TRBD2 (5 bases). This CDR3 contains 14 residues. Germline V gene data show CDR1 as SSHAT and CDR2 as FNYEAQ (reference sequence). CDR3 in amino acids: CASSPGVGQETQYF. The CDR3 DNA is TGTGCTAGCAGCCCCGGGGTGGGGCAAGAGACCCAGTACTTC.

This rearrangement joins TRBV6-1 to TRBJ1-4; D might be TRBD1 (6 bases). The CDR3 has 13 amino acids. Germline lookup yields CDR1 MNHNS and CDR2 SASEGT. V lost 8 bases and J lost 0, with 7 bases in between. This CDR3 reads CASQGSTNEKLFF. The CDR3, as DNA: TGTGCCAGCCAGGGGTCAACTAATGAAAAACTGTTTTTT.

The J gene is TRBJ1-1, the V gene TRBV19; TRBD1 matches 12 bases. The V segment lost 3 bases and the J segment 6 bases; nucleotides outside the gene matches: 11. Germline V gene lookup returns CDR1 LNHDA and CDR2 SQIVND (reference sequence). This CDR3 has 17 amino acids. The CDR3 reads CASSIRDRGRAYPEAFF. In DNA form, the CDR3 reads TGTGCCAGTAGTATCCGGGACAGGGGGCGAGCTTATCCTGAAGCTTTCTTT.

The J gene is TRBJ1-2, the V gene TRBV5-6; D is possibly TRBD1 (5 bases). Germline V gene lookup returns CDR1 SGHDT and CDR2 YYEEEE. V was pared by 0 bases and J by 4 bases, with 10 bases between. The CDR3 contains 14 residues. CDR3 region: CASSLARGLYGYTF. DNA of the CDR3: TGTGCCAGCAGCTTGGCCCGGGGACTCTATGGCTACACCTTC.